This TCR beta chain stems from a study of preoperative IRX-2 immunotherapy in early breast cancer. CDR3 length: 14 residues. Trimming took 4 bases from V and 6 from J, leaving 13 bases between them. Germline V gene data show CDR1 as SGDLS and CDR2 as YYNGEE. Treatment given: preoperative locoregional IRX-2 cytokine immunotherapy. The table came from immunoSEQ multiplex PCR; TCRdb's copy has only in-frame clones and leaves some out. This table holds about 26,000 clones, 75% to 85% found once. This sample comprised lymph node tissue, obtained after IRX-2 immunotherapy. This chain connects TRBV9 to TRBJ1-4; D call uncertain. This receptor was taken from a human donor with breast cancer. The CDR3 spells CASSSSPPDEKLFF. As DNA, the CDR3 is TGTGCCAGCAGCTCCTCGCCCCCCGATGAAAAACTGTTTTTT.